These 21 T cell receptor beta chains originate from one sample sequenced in a study of cytomegalovirus exposure and HLA in healthy donors. PCR primers comprised 60 Vbeta and 13 Jbeta primers. The table came from immunoSEQ multiplex PCR; TCRdb's copy has only in-frame clones and leaves some out. The sample contains about 160,000 clones, 75% to 90% of which appear only once. Sequencing input: PBMCs. These receptor sequences come from a woman between 18 and 29 years old in good health and CMV-seronegative.

The chain has TRBV19 and TRBJ1-2; D gene unclear. Trimming pared 4 bases from V and 8 bases from J, leaving 11 bases between. The CDR3 covers 12 residues. Germline-derived CDR1 and CDR2 are LNHDA and SQIVND (reference sequence). Here the CDR3 reads CASSTRGGGYTF. CDR3 bases: TGTGCCAGTAGTACCCGAGGAGGGGGCTACACCTTC.

V is TRBV5-5 and J is TRBJ1-1; D gene ambiguous. The CDR3 covers 14 residues. V lost 0 bases to trimming and J lost 1 base, with 7 bases between them. CDR1 and CDR2 from the germline V gene are SGHKS and YYEKEE (reference sequence). The CDR3 DNA reads as TGTGCCAGCAGCTTGGACAGCAGGAACACTGAAGCTTTCTTT. Translation gives CASSLDSRNTEAFF.

The rearrangement joins TRBV2 to TRBJ1-6; D is uncertain. V was shortened by 3 bases and J by 10 bases, with 22 bases between the two germline ends. The CDR3 covers 17 residues. Germline V gene data show CDR1 as SNHLY and CDR2 as FYNNEI. The CDR3 here is CASSDSPGPGVGSPLHF. The CDR3 DNA follows: TGTGCCAGCAGTGATAGCCCGGGCCCCGGGGTAGGATCACCCCTCCACTTT.

The chain employs TRBV9 and TRBJ2-3, with 8 bases lining up with TRBD2. CDR3 length: 16 amino acids. The J segment lost 2 bases and the V segment lost 3 bases, leaving 8 bases of the junction unmatched. Germline values: CDR1 SGDLS, CDR2 YYNGEE. CDR3 in DNA: TGTGCCAGCAGCGCGGGACTAGGTTTGTACACAGATACGCAGTATTTT. Amino acid sequence: CASSAGLGLYTDTQYF.

V and J are TRBV6-6 and TRBJ1-1; unclear D gene. CDR1 is MNHNY, CDR2 SVGAGI, per germline (reference sequence). V gave up 7 bases and J gave up 11 bases, with 14 bases separating them. The CDR3 has 11 residues. CDR3 amino acids: CASNPGGLAFF. CDR3 bases: TGTGCCAGCAACCCGGGAGGGTTGGCTTTCTTT.

The chain uses TRBV6-5 and TRBJ2-1; 13 bases align to TRBD2. Germline CDR1 MNHEY, CDR2 SVGAGI. This CDR3 has 13 residues. The V and J ends lost 7 bases and 10 bases, in that order; junction bases with no gene match: 4. CDR3 sequence (DNA): TGTGCCAGCACCCAGACTAGCGGGGGGGAGCAGTTCTTC. This sequence encodes CASTQTSGGEQFF.

V and J are TRBV7-8 and TRBJ1-5; D may be TRBD1 (5 bases). The CDR3 has 16 residues. The V gene's germline CDR1 is SGHVS and CDR2 FQNEAQ. Trimming shortened V by 4 bases and J by 4 bases, and 17 bases separated the two germline ends. The CDR3: CASSWFLDSYNQPQHF. In DNA, the CDR3 is TGTGCCAGCAGCTGGTTCTTAGACAGTTATAATCAGCCCCAGCATTTT.

The V call is TRBV5-6, the J call TRBJ1-2, with D perhaps matching TRBD1 (6 bases). V dropped 0 bases and J dropped 2 bases, with 11 bases sitting between them. There are 15 residues in the CDR3. Germline CDR1 is SGHDT and CDR2 is YYEEEE. CDR3 sequence (DNA): TGTGCCAGCAGCTTGGGCTGGGGGCGGAACTATGGCTACACCTTC. Amino acid sequence: CASSLGWGRNYGYTF.

V usage is TRBV21-1 and J usage is TRBJ2-5; the table's D call, TRBD1, has no DNA check behind it. TRBV21-1 is a listed pseudogene. The CDR3 is made up of 16 amino acids. CDR3 nucleotide sequence: TGTGCCAGCAGCGGAGTCGGGACAGCGAACCAAGAGACCCAGTACTTC. It codes for CASSGVGTANQETQYF.

The V gene is TRBV29-1, the J gene TRBJ1-3; 8 nucleotides align to TRBD1. Germline V CDR1 and CDR2: SQVTM, ANQGSEA. The J segment lost 3 bases and the V segment lost 3 bases, leaving 4 bases of the junction unmatched. The CDR3 totals 14 residues. As DNA, the CDR3 is TGCAGCGTTGAGACAGGGGCAGGTGGAAACACCATATATTTT. It yields the protein CSVETGAGGNTIYF. Full variable domain (missing parts from reference TRBV29-1 and TRBJ1-3): SAVISQKPSRDICQRGTSLTIQCQVDSQVTMMFWYRQQPGQSLTLIATANQGSEATYESGFVIDKFPISRPNLTFSTLTVSNMSPEDSSIYLCSVETGAGGNTIYFGEGSWLTVV.

CDR3 nucleotides: TGTGCCACCAGCAGGAGTGGGGGCGGGGAGACCCAGTACTTC. This sequence encodes CATSRSGGGETQYF. The chain employs TRBV15 and TRBJ2-5; possible D gene TRBD1, 6 bases. The germline gives CDR1 LNHNV, CDR2 YYDKDF (reference sequence). V was trimmed by 3 bases and J by 5 bases, leaving 13 bases between them. This CDR3 spans 14 amino acids.

V gene TRBV19 combines with J gene TRBJ1-2, with 7 bases matching TRBD1. Germline trimming cut 7 bases from V and 11 bases from J; bases unmatched to any gene: 10. CDR1 and CDR2 from the germline V gene are LNHDA and SQIVND (reference sequence). The CDR3 extends over 12 amino acids. CDR3 sequence reads: CASKEGASVYTF. The CDR3 DNA follows: TGTGCCAGTAAGGAGGGGGCATCCGTGTACACCTTC.

The chain links TRBV28 to TRBJ1-1; 9 positions match TRBD1. CDR1 and CDR2 (germline): MDHEN, SYDVKM. CDR3 length equals 13 residues. The V gene end was trimmed by 8 bases and the J gene end by 1 base; junction bases not matched to a gene: 2. Written as DNA, the CDR3 is TGTGCCAGCCGGACAGGGGCGAACACTGAAGCTTTCTTT. This codes for CASRTGANTEAFF.

The chain joins TRBV28 to TRBJ2-7, with 9 bases identical to TRBD2. The CDR3 has 15 residues. The germline V gene encodes CDR1 MDHEN and CDR2 SYDVKM. The V segment lost 5 bases and the J segment 2 bases; nucleotides outside the gene matches: 7. The DNA of the CDR3 is TGTGCCAGCAGTCCCTGGCGGGAGGGGGCCTACGAGCAGTACTTC. Translation gives CASSPWREGAYEQYF.

The V gene is TRBV9, the J gene TRBJ1-1; TRBD1 is a possible D gene (6 bases). V lost 6 bases and J lost 3, with 15 bases in between. The germline CDR1 and CDR2 sequences are SGDLS and YYNGEE. The CDR3 has 14 amino acids. The CDR3 sequence: CASTRGGRDTEAFF. CDR3 bases: TGTGCCAGCACGCGAGGGGGACGGGACACTGAAGCTTTCTTT.

V and J are TRBV6-1 and TRBJ2-7; tentative D call: TRBD1 (7 bases). CDR1 is MNHNS and CDR2 is SASEGT in the germline V gene. The CDR3 is 14 residues long. Trimming cost V 6 bases and J 7 bases, with 19 bases left between them. This CDR3 reads CASRVTGAAGEQYF. CDR3 DNA sequence: TGTGCCAGCAGGGTTACAGGGGCTGCGGGGGAGCAGTACTTC.

This rearrangement joins TRBV19 to TRBJ2-7; 9 positions match TRBD1. Germline V gene data show CDR1 as LNHDA and CDR2 as SQIVND (reference sequence). This CDR3 is 13 amino acids long. The junction had 3 bases not matched to a gene; V was cut back by 3 bases and J by 6 bases. CDR3 bases: TGTGCCAGTAGTATCTTGGACAGGGGCGAGCAGTACTTC. Translation: CASSILDRGEQYF.

This clone is a singleton in its sample. The chain recombines TRBV5-1 with TRBJ2-5; a weak D match, TRBD1 (6 bases). V lost 4 bases to trimming and J lost 2 bases, with 9 bases between them. The CDR3 has 13 amino acids. The V gene's germline CDR1 is SGHRS and CDR2 YFSETQ. For the CDR3, the DNA is TGCGCCAGCAGCGGAGGACAGCAAGAGACCCAGTACTTC. Amino acids: CASSGGQQETQYF.

The J gene is TRBJ2-5, the V gene TRBV7-6; 11 bases fit TRBD1. Germline V gene data show CDR1 as SGHVS and CDR2 as FNYEAQ. This CDR3 has 14 residues. V shed 5 bases and J 7 bases; nucleotides not matched to a gene: 6. In nucleotides, the CDR3 is TGTGCCAGCAGCGAAACCGGGACAGGGGGGACCCAGTACTTC. Amino acids: CASSETGTGGTQYF.

J is TRBJ2-2 and V is TRBV4-2; TRBD2 might be the D (6 bases). Per germline, CDR1 LGHNA and CDR2 YNFKEQ. The CDR3 extends over 16 amino acids. Trimming shortened V by 4 bases and J by 6 bases, and 18 bases separated the two germline ends. This chain's CDR3 is CASSLFGGAEAGELFF. The DNA for the CDR3 is TGTGCCAGCAGCCTTTTCGGGGGAGCGGAGGCCGGGGAGCTGTTTTTT.

This chain uses TRBV5-5 with TRBJ1-2; D perhaps matches TRBD1 (6 bases). Germline CDR1 SGHKS, CDR2 YYEKEE (reference sequence). The ends were cut back, 0 bases at V and 8 bases at J, with 14 bases in the middle. The CDR3 runs to 14 residues. For the CDR3, the DNA is TGTGCCAGCAGCTTGGCCCCAGGGGTCTCCGGCTACACCTTC. Its protein is CASSLAPGVSGYTF.